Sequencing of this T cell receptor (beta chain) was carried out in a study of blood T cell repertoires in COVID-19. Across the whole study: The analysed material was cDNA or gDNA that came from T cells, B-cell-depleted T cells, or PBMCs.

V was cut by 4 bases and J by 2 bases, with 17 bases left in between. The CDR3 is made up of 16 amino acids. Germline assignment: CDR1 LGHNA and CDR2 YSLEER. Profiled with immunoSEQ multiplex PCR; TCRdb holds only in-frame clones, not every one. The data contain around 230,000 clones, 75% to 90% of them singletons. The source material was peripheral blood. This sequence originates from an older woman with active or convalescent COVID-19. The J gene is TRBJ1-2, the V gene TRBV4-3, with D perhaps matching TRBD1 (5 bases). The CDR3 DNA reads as TGCGCCAGCAGCCTCCTGACGCAGGGATCCAACTATGGCTACACCTTC. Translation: CASSLLTQGSNYGYTF.